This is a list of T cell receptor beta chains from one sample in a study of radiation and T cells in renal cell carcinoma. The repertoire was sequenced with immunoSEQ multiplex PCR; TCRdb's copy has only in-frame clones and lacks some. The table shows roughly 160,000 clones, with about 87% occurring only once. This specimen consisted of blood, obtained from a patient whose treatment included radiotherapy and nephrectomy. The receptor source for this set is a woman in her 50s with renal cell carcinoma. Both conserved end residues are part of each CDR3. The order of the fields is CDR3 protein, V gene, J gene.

cdr3_aa: CASSNRVSNSPLHF
v_call: TRBV19
j_call: TRBJ1-6

cdr3_aa: CASSWGPLTGTNGYTF
v_call: TRBV5-1
j_call: TRBJ1-2

cdr3_aa: CASSLDRPDTQYF
v_call: TRBV11-1
j_call: TRBJ2-3

cdr3_aa: CASSQVARGGDQETQYF
v_call: TRBV4-3
j_call: TRBJ2-5

cdr3_aa: CASSVVAGPSNTEAFF
v_call: TRBV9
j_call: TRBJ1-1

cdr3_aa: CASSLSFGQGREAFF
v_call: TRBV5-1
j_call: TRBJ1-1

cdr3_aa: CASSSLVTGASYEQYF
v_call: TRBV5-5
j_call: TRBJ2-7

cdr3_aa: CASSDSWSPTNQPQHF
v_call: TRBV2
j_call: TRBJ1-5

cdr3_aa: CASGLVGDRLNQPQHF
v_call: TRBV12-5
j_call: TRBJ1-5

cdr3_aa: CASRAGTGDYGYTF
v_call: TRBV2
j_call: TRBJ1-2

cdr3_aa: CASQYGAQETQYF
v_call: TRBV7-9
j_call: TRBJ2-5

cdr3_aa: CASSLNRGQTVEKLFF
v_call: TRBV11-2
j_call: TRBJ1-4

cdr3_aa: CSVEAGGGDTQYF
v_call: TRBV29-1
j_call: TRBJ2-3

cdr3_aa: CASSSRTDLNSPLHF
v_call: TRBV5-1
j_call: TRBJ1-6